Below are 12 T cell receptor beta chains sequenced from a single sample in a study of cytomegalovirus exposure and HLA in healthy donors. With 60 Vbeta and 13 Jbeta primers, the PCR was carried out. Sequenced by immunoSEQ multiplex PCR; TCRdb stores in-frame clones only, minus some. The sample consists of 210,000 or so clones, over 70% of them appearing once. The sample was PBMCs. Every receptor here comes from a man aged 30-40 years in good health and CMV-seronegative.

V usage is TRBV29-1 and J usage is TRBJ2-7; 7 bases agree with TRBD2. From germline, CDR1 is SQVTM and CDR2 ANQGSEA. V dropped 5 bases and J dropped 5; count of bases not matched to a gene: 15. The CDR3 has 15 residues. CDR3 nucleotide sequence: TGCAGCGTTCACGGACGGGAGGTCGGGGCTGACGAGCAGTACTTC. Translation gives CSVHGREVGADEQYF.

CDR3: CASSQTGGSEAFF. The CDR3 DNA reads TGTGCCAGCAGTCAAACAGGGGGCTCTGAAGCTTTCTTT. V is TRBV11-2 and J is TRBJ1-1, with 9 bases fitting TRBD1. Looked up from germline, CDR1 is SGHAT and CDR2 is FQNNGV. CDR3 length: 13 residues. Trimming at V came to 6 bases and at J to 6 bases, leaving 5 bases not matched to a gene.

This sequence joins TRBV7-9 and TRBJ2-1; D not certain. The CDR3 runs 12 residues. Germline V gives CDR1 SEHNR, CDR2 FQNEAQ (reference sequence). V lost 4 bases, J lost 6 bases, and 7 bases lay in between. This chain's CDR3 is CASSSMSNEQFF. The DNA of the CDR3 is TGTGCCAGCAGCTCGATGAGCAATGAGCAGTTCTTC.

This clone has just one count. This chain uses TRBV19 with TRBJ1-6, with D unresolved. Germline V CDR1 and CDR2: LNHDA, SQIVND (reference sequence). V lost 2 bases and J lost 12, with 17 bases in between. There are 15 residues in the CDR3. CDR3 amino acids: CASSIPRRSIKPLHF. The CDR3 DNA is TGTGCCAGTAGTATACCCAGGAGGTCAATTAAACCCCTCCACTTT.

Here the CDR3 DNA reads TGTGCCAGCAGCTTAGTTGTGGGACAGGGGTTCGATACGCAGTATTTT. This codes for CASSLVVGQGFDTQYF. This chain connects TRBV7-9 to TRBJ2-3, with 10 bases aligning to TRBD1. The V gene end was trimmed by 1 base and the J gene end by 6 bases; junction bases not matched to a gene: 7. The germline V gene encodes CDR1 SEHNR and CDR2 FQNEAQ (reference sequence). The CDR3 runs 16 residues.

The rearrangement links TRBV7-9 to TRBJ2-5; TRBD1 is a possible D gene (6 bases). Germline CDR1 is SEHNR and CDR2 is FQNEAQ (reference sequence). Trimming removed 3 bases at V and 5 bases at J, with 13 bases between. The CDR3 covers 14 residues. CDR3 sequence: CASSFRGRGETQYF. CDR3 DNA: TGTGCCAGCAGCTTCAGGGGAAGAGGGGAGACCCAGTACTTC.

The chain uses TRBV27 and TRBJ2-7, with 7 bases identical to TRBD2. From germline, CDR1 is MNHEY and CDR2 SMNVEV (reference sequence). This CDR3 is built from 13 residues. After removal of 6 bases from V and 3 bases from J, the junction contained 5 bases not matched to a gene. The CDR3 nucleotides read TGTGCCAGCAGGGCGGGGGTCAACTACGAGCAGTACTTC. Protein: CASRAGVNYEQYF.

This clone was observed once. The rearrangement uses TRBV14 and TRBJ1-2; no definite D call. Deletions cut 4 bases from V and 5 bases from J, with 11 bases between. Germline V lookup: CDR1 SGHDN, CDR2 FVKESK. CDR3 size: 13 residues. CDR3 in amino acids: CASSRRRDYGYTF. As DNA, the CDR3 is TGTGCCAGCAGCCGCAGGCGCGATTATGGCTACACCTTC.

The CDR3 spells CASSQVGWGSGTLSPETQYF. The CDR3 DNA sequence: TGTGCCAGCAGCCAAGTAGGGTGGGGTAGCGGGACCTTGTCGCCCGAGACCCAGTACTTC. The chain carries TRBV4-2 and TRBJ2-5; 8 bases align to TRBD2. CDR1 and CDR2 (germline): LGHNA, YNFKEQ. The CDR3 runs to 20 residues. Trimming removed 1 base from V and 5 bases from J; junction bases left unmatched: 21.

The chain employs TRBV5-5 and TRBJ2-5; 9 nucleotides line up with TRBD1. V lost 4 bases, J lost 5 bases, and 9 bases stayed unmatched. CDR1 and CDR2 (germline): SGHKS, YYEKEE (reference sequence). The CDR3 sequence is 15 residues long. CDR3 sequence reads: CASSVRTGEGETQYF. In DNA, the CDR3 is TGTGCCAGCAGCGTTCGGACAGGGGAAGGGGAGACCCAGTACTTC.

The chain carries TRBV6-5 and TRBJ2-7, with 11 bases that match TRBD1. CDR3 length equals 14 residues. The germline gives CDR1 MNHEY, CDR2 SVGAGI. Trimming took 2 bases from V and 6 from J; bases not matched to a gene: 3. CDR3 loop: CASSYRTGGGEQYF. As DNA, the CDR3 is TGTGCCAGCAGTTACCGGACAGGGGGCGGCGAGCAGTACTTC.

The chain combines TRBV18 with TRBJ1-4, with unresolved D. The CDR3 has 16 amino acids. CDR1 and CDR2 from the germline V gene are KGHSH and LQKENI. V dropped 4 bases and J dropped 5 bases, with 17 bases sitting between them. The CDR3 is CASSLRAPSGNEKLFF. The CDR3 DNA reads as TGTGCCAGCTCACTTAGGGCCCCGTCGGGAAATGAAAAACTGTTTTTT.